This T cell receptor (beta chain) was sequenced during a study of T cell responses to AZD1222 COVID-19 vaccine. Findings of the study overall: Regions left unmutated in variants are reportedly the target of nearly half of spike-specific TCRs. Breadth and depth of Spike-specific TCRs rose after two AZD1222 doses. Dominant CD4 TCR responses targeted spike regions 160-218 and 743-854. Donors, mostly white British, included more females; clonal diversity was possibly underestimated.

The CDR3 totals 13 residues. The germline V and J ends were trimmed by 1 base and 5 bases, with 9 bases remaining between them. Germline lookup yields CDR1 KGHSH and CDR2 LQKENI. About this clone itself: Its specificity is not known.

The assay was immunoSEQ multiplex PCR, and TCRdb's table has in-frame clones only and misses some. There are roughly 100,000 clones in the sample; approximately 88% occur only once, and approximately 22% lies in the top ten. The J gene is TRBJ2-7, the V gene TRBV18, with D possibly being TRBD1 (5 bases). The material was peripheral blood, obtained on day 0 of AZD1222 vaccination. This receptor was obtained from an adult in good health. CDR3 DNA sequence: TGTGCCAGCTCACCACAGGGGTGGGACGAGCAGTACTTC. It codes for CASSPQGWDEQYF.